Sequencing of this TCR beta chain was carried out in a study of T-cell memory formation after mild COVID-19 (dated by TCRdb to the early 2020s). About the study as a whole: TCR sequence clusters from the two donors were largely donor specific. In a couple of donors, T-cell clones that expanded and contracted after mild COVID-19 were followed by sequencing TCRalpha and TCRbeta repertoires longitudinally. The cohort comprised two young, previously healthy adult volunteers, one female and one male. The study at large found these results: Clones that contracted from day 15 to 85 showed balanced CD4/CD8 phenotypes, whereas a second wave of clones that expanded from day 15 to 37 leaned towards CD4+. Only a couple of mild cases were covered by the study, and larger cohorts that include severe cases with pre-infection samples were considered necessary. Some responding clones were detected in pre-infection memory, which suggested that pre-existing cross-reactive memory T cells had joined the SARS-CoV-2 response. Contracting CD4+ clones were found mainly in CM and EM memory subsets, while CD8+ clones were enriched in EMRA. Whether the second-wave clones peaking on day 37 were SARS-CoV-2 specific was not confirmed.

The CDR3 spans 15 residues, from the cysteine through the phenylalanine. The CDR3 DNA has 45 bases and is translated from base 1. V is pruned by 5 bases and J by 2 bases, leaving 5 bases of the junction without a gene match. Looking up the germline V gene yields CDR1 SGHTA and CDR2 FQGNSA. PBMCs were isolated by Ficoll-Paque density gradient centrifugation. Data came from an Illumina NovaSeq 6000. cDNA libraries for TCRalpha and TCRbeta were prepared by 5'RACE using constant-segment primers, with sample barcodes and unique molecular identifiers added. RNA was extracted from every sample with Trizol reagent. The libraries were amplified in two PCR steps, and the second step added a second sample barcode and Illumina TruSeq adapters. Sequencing of the libraries was done on an Illumina NovaSeq, producing 2 x 150 bp paired-end reads. The authors' analysis ran thus. Demultiplexing of reads and collapsing into UMI-guided consensus sequences were performed with migec v1.2.7. With mixcr v2.1.11, UMI consensuses were aligned to TRA and TRB V and J templates and assembled into clonotypes. A clonotype was counted as expanded or contracted only if both edgeR and NoisET called the change significant, with noise models trained on biological replicates. For edgeR calls, the cutoffs were a false discovery rate-adjusted p below 0.01 and a log2 fold-change threshold of 1. PCA with hierarchical clustering of max-normalized trajectories of the 1000 most abundant clonotypes was used as exploratory dynamics analysis. Separately sequenced CD4+ and CD8+ repertoires were used to assign the CD4 or CD8 phenotype of responding clones. TCRdb took the public reads, trimmed them with fastp at Q25, ran MiXCR for clone calling and kept in-frame beta chains. When rows share a CDR3 protein, they turn into one entry using the most common DNA and genes. The authors' filters were not applied to this entry. Recorded for this sample are around 33,000 distinct CDR3 sequences; around 21% of them occurred a single time. The ten largest clones represent 1.5% to 1.9% of the sample.

This clonotype was observed many times. The antigen it recognizes is unknown. Within one base of it there is no much larger clone, and no base qualities were kept. The material sequenced was PBMCs or a T cell subset sorted from them (not recorded which). This receptor was obtained from an adult who had mild COVID-19 (a few samples of this study predate the infection). The sample titles of this study are shuffled in the database, so cell type and time point are left out. This chain is built from TRBV7-2 and TRBJ2-3, and 9 junction bases match TRBD1. In nucleotide form, the sequence is TGTGCCAGCAGCGGGACAGGGTTGAACACAGATACGCAGTATTTT. Its translation is CASSGTGLNTDTQYF.